The sample holds a few counts of the clone carrying this TCR beta chain. What it recognizes is unknown. This entry belongs to a study of beta chain features in type 1 diabetes. Overall study findings and caveats: Across patients, naive, central memory and Treg TCRB repertoires exhibited apparently greater similarity than was observed across healthy donors. VDJ junctions from type 1 diabetes patients carried fewer insertions and larger deletions. Researchers report that Type 1 diabetes patients had moderately but significantly shorter TCRB CDR3s across all four CD4+ subsets. Because the template was cDNA, high-expressing cells might be over-represented.

Since all of the isolated RNA was reverse transcribed, expressed TCRB transcripts were what got sequenced. Produced via immunoSEQ multiplex PCR; TCRdb's table is partial and in-frame only. The sample carries tens of thousands of clones, less than 75% recorded once. Every donor had blood drawn once into heparin, approximately 0.11 L on average. Sequencing was performed on stem cell memory CD4+ T cells from blood. The TCR was taken from a man between 18 and 35 years old with type 1 diabetes.

CDR3 DNA sequence: TGCGCCAGCAGCCCGGACTGGGGAGAGACCCAGTACTTC. This encodes CASSPDWGETQYF. The genes are TRBV5-1 and TRBJ2-5, with D possibly matching TRBD2 (5 bases). Per germline, CDR1 SGHRS and CDR2 YFSETQ. The CDR3 consists of 13 residues. V lost 4 bases and J 4 bases, leaving 11 bases between the germline ends.